This record covers a single T cell receptor beta chain. The data were taken from a study of T cell changes during pregnancy in multiple sclerosis. Using immunoSEQ multiplex PCR, the repertoire was profiled, and TCRdb retains in-frame clones only, with some absent. Among tens of thousands of clones listed, 92% were seen once. This CDR3 is built from 17 residues. The germline V gene encodes CDR1 SGHTA and CDR2 FQGNSA. V lost 1 base, J lost 2 bases, and 7 bases stayed unmatched. This receptor was taken from a female donor with multiple sclerosis, enrolled in a pregnancy study. V is TRBV7-2 and J is TRBJ2-1, with 8 bases identical to TRBD1. The sequenced sample was CD4+ T cells from peripheral blood mononuclear cells, obtained after pregnancy. For the CDR3, the DNA is TGTGCCAGCAGCTTAGTTGGTTCAGGGGGCCCCTACAATGAGCAGTTCTTC. It specifies CASSLVGSGGPYNEQFF.